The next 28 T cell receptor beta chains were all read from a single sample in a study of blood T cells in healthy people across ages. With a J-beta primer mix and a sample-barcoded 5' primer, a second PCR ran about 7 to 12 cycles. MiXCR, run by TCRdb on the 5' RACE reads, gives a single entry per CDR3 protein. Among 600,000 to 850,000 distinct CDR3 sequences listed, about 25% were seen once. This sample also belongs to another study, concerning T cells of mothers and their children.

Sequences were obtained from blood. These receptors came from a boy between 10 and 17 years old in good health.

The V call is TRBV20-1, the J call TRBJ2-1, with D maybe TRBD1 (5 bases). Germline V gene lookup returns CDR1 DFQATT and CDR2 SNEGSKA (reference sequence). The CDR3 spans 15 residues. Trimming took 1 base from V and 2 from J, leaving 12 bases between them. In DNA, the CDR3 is TGCAGTGCTAGAGGTCTAGGGGCGCCCTACAATGAGCAGTTCTTC. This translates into CSARGLGAPYNEQFF.

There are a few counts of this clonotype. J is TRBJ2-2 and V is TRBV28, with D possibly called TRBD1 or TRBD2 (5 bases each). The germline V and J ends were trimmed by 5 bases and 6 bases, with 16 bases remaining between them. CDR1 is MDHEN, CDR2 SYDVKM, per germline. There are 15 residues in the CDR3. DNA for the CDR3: TGTGCCAGCAGTGGCCTCGGGGTAGGGGCCGGGGAGCTGTTTTTT. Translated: CASSGLGVGAGELFF.

CDR3 sequence (DNA): TGTGCCAGCAGGGGAACGGGCCCATATGGCTACACCTTC. Translation: CASRGTGPYGYTF. The chain links TRBV12-3 or TRBV12-4 to TRBJ1-2; unclear D gene. The V gene lost 6 bases and the J gene lost 5 bases, with 13 bases spanning the gap. The CDR3 runs to 13 residues.

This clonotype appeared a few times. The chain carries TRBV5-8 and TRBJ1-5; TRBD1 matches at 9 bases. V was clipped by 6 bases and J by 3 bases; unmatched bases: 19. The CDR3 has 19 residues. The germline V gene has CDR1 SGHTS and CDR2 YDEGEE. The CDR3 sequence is CASTKPRDRALLINQPQHF. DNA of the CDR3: TGTGCCAGCACCAAACCCCGGGACAGGGCCCTACTTATCAATCAGCCCCAGCATTTT.

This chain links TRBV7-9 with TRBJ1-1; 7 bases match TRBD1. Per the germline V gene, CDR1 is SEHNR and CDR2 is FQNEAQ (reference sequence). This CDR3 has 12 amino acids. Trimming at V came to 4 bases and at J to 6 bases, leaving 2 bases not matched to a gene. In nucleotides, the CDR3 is TGTGCCAGCAGCTCGCAGGGGGCTGAAGCTTTCTTT. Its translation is CASSSQGAEAFF.

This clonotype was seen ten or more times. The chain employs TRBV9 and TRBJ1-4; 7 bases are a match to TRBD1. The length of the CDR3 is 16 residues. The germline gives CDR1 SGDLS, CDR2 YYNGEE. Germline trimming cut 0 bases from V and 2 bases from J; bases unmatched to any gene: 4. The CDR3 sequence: CASSVGEQGTNEKLFF. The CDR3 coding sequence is TGTGCCAGCAGCGTAGGAGAACAGGGGACTAATGAAAAACTGTTTTTT.

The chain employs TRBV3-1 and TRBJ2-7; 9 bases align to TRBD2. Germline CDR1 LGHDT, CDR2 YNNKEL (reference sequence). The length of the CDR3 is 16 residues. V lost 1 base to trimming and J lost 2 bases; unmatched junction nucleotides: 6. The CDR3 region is CASSQVRLAGPYEQYF. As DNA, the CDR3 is TGTGCCAGCAGCCAAGTAAGGCTAGCGGGACCCTACGAGCAGTACTTC.

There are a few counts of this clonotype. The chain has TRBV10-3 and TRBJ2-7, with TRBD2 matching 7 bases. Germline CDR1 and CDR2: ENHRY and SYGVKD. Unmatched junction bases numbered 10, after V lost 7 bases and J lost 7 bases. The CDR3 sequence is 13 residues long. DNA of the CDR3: TGTGCCATCACCGAGTCGGGGGGTCGAGAGCAGTACTTC. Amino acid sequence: CAITESGGREQYF.

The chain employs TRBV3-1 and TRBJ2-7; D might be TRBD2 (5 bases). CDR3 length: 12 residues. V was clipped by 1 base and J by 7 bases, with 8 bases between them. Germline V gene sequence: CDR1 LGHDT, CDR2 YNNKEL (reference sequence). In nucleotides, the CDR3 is TGTGCCAGCAGCCAAGTACCGGGAGAGCAGTACTTC. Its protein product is CASSQVPGEQYF.

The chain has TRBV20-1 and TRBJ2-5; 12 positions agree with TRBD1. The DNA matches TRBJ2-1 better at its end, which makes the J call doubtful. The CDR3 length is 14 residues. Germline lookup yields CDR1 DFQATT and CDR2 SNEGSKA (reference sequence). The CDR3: CSAPGQGAVNEQFF. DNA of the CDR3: TGCAGTGCTCCGGGACAGGGGGCTGTCAATGAGCAGTTCTTC.

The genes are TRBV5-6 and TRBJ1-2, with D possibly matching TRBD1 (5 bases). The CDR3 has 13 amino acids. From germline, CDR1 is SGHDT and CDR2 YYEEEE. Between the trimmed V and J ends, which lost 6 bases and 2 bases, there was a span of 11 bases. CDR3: CASIQGENYGYTF. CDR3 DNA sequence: TGTGCCAGCATACAAGGGGAAAACTATGGCTACACCTTC. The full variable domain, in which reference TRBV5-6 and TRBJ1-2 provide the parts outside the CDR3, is DAGVTQSPTHLIKTRGQQVTLRCSPKSGHDTVSWYQQALGQGPQFIFQYYEEEERQRGNFPDRFSGHQFPNYSSELNVNALLLGDSALYLCASIQGENYGYTFGSGTRLTVV.

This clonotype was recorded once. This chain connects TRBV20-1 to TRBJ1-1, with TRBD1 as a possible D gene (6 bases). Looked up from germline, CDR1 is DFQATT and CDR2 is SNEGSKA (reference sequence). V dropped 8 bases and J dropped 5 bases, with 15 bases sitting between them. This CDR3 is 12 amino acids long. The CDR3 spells CSPYRGGTEAFF. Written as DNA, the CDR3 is TGCAGTCCCTATAGGGGGGGAACTGAAGCTTTCTTT.

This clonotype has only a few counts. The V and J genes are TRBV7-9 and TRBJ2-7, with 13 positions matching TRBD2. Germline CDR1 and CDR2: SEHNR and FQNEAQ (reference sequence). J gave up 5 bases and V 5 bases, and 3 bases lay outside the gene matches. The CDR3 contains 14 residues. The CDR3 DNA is TGTGCCAGCAGCGGAGGGACTAGCGGGAACGAGCAGTACTTC. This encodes CASSGGTSGNEQYF.

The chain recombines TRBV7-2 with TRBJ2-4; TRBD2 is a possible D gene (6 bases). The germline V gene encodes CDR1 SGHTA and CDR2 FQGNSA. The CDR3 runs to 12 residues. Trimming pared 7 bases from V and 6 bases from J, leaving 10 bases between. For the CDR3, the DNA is TGTGCCAGCACGGGGGTCACAAACATTCAGTACTTC. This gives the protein CASTGVTNIQYF.

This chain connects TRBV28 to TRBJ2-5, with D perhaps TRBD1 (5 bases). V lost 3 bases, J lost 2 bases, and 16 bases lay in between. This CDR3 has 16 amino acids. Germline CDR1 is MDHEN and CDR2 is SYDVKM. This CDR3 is CASSFPPSRAQETQYF. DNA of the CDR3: TGTGCCAGCAGTTTTCCTCCGAGCAGGGCGCAAGAGACCCAGTACTTC.

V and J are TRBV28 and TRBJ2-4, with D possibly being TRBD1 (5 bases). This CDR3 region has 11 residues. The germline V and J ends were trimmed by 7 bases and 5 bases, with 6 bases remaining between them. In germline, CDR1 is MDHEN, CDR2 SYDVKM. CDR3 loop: CASNRQNIQYF. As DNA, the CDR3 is TGTGCCAGCAACAGGCAAAACATTCAGTACTTC.

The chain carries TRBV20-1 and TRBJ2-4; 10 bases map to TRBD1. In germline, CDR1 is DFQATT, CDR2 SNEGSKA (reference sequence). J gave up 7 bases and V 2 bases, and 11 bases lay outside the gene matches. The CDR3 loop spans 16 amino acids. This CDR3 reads CSARRDRGSVLNIQYF. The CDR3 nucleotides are TGCAGTGCTAGAAGGGACAGGGGTTCCGTTTTGAACATTCAGTACTTC.

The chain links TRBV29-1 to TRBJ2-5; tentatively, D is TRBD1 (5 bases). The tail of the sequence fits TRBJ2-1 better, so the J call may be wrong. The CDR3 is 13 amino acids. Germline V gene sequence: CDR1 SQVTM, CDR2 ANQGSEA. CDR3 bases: TGCAGCGTTCTTCCGGACACTTACAATGAGCAGTTCTTC. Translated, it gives CSVLPDTYNEQFF.

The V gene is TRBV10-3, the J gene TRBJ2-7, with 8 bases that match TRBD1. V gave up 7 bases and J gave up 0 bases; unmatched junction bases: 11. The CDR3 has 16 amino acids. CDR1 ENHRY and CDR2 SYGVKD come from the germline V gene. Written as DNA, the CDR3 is TGTGCCATCACGGGGGAGGTTGACAGGGGCTCCTACGAGCAGTACTTC. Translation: CAITGEVDRGSYEQYF.

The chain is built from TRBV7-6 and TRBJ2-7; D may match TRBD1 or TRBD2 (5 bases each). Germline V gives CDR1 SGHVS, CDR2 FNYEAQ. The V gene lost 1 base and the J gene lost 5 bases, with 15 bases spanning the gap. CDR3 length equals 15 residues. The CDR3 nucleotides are TGTGCCAGCAGCTTAGTAGATTCAGGGCGGGACGAGCAGTACTTC. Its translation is CASSLVDSGRDEQYF.

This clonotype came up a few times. The CDR3 DNA sequence: TGTGCCAGCAGTTCTCCCGGACTAGCGGGAGAATACAATGAGCAGTTCTTC. Encoded protein: CASSSPGLAGEYNEQFF. This chain uses TRBV28 with TRBJ2-5, with TRBD2 matching 13 bases. The DNA end is more similar to TRBJ2-1, so the J call may be wrong. This CDR3 contains 17 residues. Germline CDR1 MDHEN, CDR2 SYDVKM.

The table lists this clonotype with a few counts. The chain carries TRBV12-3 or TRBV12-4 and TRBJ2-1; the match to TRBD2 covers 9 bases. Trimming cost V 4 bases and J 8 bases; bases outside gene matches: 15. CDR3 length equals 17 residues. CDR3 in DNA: TGTGCCAGCAGTTCAACCGCGGGTGGCGGGAGGGCCTATGAGCAGTTCTTC. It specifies CASSSTAGGGRAYEQFF.

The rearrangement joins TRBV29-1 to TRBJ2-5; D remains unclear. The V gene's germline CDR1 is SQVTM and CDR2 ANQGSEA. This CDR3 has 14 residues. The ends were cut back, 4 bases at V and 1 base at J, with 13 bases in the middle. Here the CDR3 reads CSVGQALRQETQYF. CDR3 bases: TGCAGCGTTGGGCAGGCCCTCCGCCAAGAGACCCAGTACTTC.

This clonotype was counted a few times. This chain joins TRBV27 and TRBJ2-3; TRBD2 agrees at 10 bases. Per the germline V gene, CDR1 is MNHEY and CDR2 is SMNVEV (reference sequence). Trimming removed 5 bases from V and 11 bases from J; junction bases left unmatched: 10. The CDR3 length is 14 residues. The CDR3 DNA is TGTGCCAGCAGTCCACGCCTAGCGGGGGAGAGGCAGTATTTT. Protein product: CASSPRLAGERQYF.

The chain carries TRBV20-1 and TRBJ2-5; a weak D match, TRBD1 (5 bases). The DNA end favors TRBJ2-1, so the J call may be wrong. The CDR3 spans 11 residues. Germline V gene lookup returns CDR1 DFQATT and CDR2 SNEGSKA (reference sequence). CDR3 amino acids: CSATTDNEQFF. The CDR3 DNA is TGCAGTGCCACGACAGACAATGAGCAGTTCTTC.

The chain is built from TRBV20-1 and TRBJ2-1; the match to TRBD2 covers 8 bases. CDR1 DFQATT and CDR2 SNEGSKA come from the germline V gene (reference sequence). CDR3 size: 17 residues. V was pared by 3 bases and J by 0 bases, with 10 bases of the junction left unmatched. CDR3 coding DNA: TGCAGTGCTAGTCGGACTAGCCGCTCCAGCTCCTACAATGAGCAGTTCTTC. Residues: CSASRTSRSSSYNEQFF.

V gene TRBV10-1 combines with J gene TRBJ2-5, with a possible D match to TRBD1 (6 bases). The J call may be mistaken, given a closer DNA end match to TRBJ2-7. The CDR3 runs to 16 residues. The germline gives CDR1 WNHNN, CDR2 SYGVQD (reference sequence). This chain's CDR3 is CASSAHRDIWGYEQYF. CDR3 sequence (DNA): TGCGCCAGCAGTGCCCACCGGGACATCTGGGGATACGAGCAGTACTTC.

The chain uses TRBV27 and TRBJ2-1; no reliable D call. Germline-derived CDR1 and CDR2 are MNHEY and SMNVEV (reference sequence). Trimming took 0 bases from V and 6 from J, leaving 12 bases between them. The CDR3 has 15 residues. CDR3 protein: CASSLSRPWGNEQFF. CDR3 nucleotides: TGTGCCAGCAGTTTATCACGACCTTGGGGCAATGAGCAGTTCTTC.